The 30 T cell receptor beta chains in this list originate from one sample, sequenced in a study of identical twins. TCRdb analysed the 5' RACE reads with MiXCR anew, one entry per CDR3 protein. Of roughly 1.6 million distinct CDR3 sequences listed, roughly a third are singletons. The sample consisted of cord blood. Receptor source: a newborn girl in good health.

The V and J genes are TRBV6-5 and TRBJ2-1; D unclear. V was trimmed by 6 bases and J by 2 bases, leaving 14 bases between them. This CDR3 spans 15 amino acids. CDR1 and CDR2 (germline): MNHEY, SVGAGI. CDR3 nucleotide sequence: TGTGCCAGCAGAAGGACCCGTACTACCTACAATGAGCAGTTCTTC. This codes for CASRRTRTTYNEQFF.

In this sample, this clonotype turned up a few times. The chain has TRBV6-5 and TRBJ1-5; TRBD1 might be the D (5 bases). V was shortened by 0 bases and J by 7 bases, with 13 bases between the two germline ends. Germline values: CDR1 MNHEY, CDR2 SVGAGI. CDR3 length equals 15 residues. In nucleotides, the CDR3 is TGTGCCAGCAGTTACTCGAGAAGCCGACAGCAGCCCCAGCATTTT. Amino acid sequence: CASSYSRSRQQPQHF.

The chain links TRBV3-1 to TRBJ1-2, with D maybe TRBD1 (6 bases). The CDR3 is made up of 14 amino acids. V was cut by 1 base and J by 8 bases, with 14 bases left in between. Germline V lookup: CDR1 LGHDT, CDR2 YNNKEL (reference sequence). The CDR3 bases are TGTGCCAGCAGCCAAGGTCCGGGGGGCGAGGGCTACACCTTC. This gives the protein CASSQGPGGEGYTF.

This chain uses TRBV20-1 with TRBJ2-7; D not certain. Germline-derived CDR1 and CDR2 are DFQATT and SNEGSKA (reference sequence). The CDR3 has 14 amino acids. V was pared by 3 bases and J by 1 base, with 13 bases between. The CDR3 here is CSARSASLSYEQYF. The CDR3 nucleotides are TGCAGTGCTAGGAGCGCCTCCCTATCCTACGAGCAGTACTTC.

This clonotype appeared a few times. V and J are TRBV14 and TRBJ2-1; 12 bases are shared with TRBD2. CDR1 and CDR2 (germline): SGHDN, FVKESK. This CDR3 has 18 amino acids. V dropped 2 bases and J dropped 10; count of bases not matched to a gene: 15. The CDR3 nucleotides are TGTGCCAGCAGCCAACGGACTAGCGGGAACCCCGTTCTTACGGAGCAGTTCTTC. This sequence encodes CASSQRTSGNPVLTEQFF.

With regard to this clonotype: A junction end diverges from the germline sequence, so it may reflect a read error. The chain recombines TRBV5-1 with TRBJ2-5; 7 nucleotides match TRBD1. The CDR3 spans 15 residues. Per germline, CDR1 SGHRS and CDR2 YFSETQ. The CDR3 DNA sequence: TGCGCCAGCAGACTCAGGGGGTCCCCTCGTGACGAGCAGCACTTC. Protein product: CASRLRGSPRDEQHF.

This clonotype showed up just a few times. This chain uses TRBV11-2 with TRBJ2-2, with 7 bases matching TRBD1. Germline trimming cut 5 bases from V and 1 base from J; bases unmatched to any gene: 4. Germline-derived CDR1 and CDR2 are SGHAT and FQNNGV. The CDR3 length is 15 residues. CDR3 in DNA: TGTGCCAGCAGCCCCCGGGACAGGAACACCGGGGAGCTGTTTTTT. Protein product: CASSPRDRNTGELFF.

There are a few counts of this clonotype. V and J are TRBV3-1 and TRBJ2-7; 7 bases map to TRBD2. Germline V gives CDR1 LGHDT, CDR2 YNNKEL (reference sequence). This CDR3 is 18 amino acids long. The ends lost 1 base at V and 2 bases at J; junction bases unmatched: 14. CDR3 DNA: TGTGCCAGCAGCCAAGTAGTCCTAGCGGAGACATCACCCTACGAGCAGTACTTC. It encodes CASSQVVLAETSPYEQYF.

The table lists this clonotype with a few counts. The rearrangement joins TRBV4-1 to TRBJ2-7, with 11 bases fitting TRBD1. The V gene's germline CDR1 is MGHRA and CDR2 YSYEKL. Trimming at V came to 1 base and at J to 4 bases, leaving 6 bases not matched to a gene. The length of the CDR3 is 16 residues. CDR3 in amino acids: CASSQAKWDRGYEQYF. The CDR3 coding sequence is TGCGCCAGCAGCCAAGCAAAATGGGACAGGGGGTACGAGCAGTACTTC.

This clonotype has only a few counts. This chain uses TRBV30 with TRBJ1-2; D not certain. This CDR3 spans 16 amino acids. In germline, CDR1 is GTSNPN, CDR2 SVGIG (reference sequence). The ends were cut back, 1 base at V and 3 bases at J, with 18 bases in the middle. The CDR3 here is CAWSAGRTEVYYGYTF. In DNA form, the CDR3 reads TGTGCCTGGAGTGCGGGCAGAACAGAGGTATACTATGGCTACACCTTC.

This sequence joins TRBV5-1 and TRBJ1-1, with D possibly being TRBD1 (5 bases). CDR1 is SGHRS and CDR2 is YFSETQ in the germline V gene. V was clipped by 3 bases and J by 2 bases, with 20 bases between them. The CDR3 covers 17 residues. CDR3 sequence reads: CASSWIPGQGLNTEAFF. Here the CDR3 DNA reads TGCGCCAGCAGCTGGATCCCGGGGCAGGGCCTTAACACTGAAGCTTTCTTT.

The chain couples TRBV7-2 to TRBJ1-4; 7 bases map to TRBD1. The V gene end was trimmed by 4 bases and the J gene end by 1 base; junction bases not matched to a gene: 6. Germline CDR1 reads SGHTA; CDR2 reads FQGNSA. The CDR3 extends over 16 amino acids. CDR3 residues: CASSSDRRRTNEKLFF. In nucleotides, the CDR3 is TGTGCCAGCAGCTCGGACAGGCGGAGAACTAATGAAAAACTGTTTTTT.

The CDR3 sequence: CASSFCGLAGVTDTQYF. The CDR3 region has the DNA TGTGCCAGCAGCTTCTGTGGGCTAGCGGGAGTTACAGATACGCAGTATTTT. The chain employs TRBV5-6 and TRBJ2-3; 10 nucleotides align to TRBD2. Germline values: CDR1 SGHDT, CDR2 YYEEEE. This CDR3 comprises 17 residues. V was clipped by 2 bases and J by 3 bases; unmatched bases: 9.

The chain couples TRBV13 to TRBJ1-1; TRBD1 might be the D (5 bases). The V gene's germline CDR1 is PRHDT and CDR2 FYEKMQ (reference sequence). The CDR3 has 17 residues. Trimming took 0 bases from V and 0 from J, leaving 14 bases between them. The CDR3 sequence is CASSLGRARTLNTEAFF. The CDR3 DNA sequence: TGTGCCAGCAGCTTAGGCAGGGCCCGAACTTTGAACACTGAAGCTTTCTTT.

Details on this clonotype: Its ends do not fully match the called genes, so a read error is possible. CDR3 residues: CASSQLPSGVPGLANERFF. The CDR3, as DNA: TGTGCCAGCAGCCAATTACCGTCGGGCGTGCCGGGACTAGCCAATGAGCGGTTCTTC. The chain is built from TRBV3-1 and TRBJ2-1; 9 bases are shared with TRBD2. CDR1 is LGHDT, CDR2 YNNKEL, per germline (reference sequence). This CDR3 has 19 residues.

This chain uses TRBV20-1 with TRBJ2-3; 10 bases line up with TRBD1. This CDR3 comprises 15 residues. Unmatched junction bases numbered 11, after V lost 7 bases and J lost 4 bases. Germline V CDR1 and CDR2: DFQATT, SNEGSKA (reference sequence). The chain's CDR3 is CSVPKDRGLADTQYF. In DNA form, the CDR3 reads TGCAGTGTTCCAAAAGACAGGGGGCTCGCAGATACGCAGTATTTT.

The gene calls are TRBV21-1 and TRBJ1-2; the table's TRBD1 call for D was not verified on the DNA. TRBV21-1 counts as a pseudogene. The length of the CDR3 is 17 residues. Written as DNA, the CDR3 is TGTGCCAGCAGCAGAGAAATGTACAGGTCCCAGAACTATGGCTACACCTTC. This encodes CASSREMYRSQNYGYTF.

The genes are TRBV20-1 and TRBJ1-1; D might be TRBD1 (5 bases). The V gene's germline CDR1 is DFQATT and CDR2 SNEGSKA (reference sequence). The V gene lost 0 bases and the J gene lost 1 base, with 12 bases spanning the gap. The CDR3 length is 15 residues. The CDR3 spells CSARDQPGPNTEAFF. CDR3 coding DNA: TGCAGTGCTAGAGATCAACCAGGGCCGAACACTGAAGCTTTCTTT.

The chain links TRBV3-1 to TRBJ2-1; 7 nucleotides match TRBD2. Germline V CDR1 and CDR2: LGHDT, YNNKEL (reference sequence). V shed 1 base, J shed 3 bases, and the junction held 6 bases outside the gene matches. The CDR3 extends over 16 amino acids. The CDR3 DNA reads TGTGCCAGCAGCCAAGCACGCGGACTAGTCTACAATGAGCAGTTCTTC. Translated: CASSQARGLVYNEQFF.

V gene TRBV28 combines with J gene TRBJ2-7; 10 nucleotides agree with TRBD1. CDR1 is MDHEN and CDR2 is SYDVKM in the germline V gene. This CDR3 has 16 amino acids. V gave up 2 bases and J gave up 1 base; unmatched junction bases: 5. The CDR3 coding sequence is TGTGCCAGCAGTTTAACGGGACAGGGGAAATCCTACGAGCAGTACTTC. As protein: CASSLTGQGKSYEQYF.

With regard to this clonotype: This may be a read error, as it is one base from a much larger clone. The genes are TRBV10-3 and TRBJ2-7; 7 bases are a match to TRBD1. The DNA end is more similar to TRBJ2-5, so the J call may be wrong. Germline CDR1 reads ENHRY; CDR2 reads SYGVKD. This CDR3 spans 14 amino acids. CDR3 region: CAISDMDRTGTQYF. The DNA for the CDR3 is TGTGCCATCAGTGACATGGACAGGACAGGGACCCAGTACTTC.

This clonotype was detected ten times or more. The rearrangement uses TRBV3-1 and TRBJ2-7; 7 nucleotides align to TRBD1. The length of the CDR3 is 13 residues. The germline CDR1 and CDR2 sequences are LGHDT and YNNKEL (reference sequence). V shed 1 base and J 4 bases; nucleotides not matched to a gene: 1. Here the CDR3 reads CASSQATGYEQYF. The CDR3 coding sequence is TGTGCCAGCAGCCAAGCGACAGGGTACGAGCAGTACTTC.

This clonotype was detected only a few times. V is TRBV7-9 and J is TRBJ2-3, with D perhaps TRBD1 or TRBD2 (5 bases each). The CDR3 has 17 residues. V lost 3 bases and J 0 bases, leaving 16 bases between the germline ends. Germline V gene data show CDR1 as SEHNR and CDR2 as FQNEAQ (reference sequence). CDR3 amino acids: CASSFGRGPPSTDTQYF. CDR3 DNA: TGTGCCAGCAGCTTTGGTCGGGGCCCTCCTAGCACAGATACGCAGTATTTT.

The CDR3 reads CASSLDRGFMGEKLFF. The DNA of the CDR3 is TGTGCCAGCAGTTTAGACAGGGGGTTTATGGGGGAAAAACTGTTTTTT. The gene calls are TRBV12-3 or TRBV12-4 and TRBJ1-4; 8 bases line up with TRBD1. The CDR3 runs to 16 residues. V was pared by 1 base and J by 8 bases, with 9 bases of the junction left unmatched.

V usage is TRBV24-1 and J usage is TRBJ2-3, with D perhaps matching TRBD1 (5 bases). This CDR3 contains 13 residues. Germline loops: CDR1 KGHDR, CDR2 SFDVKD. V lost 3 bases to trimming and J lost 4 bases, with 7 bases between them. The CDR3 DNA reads TGTGCCACCAGTGATACAGGTCCAGATACGCAGTATTTT. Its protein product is CATSDTGPDTQYF.

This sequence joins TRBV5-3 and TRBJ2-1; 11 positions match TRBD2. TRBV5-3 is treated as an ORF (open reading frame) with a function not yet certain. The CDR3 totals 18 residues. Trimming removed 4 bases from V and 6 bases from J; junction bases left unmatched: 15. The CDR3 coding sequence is TGTGCCAGAAGCCCGTGGGGACTAGCGGTACCCGACGTCAATGAGCAGTTCTTC. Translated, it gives CARSPWGLAVPDVNEQFF.

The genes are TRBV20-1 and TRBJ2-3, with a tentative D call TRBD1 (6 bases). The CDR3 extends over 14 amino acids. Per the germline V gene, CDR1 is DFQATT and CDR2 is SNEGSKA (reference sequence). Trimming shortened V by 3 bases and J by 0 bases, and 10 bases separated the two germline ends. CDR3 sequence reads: CSASWGPSTDTQYF. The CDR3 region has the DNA TGCAGTGCTAGTTGGGGGCCCAGCACAGATACGCAGTATTTT.

The CDR3 is CASSFLQGQGRNTIYF. CDR3 in DNA: TGTGCCAGCAGCTTTCTTCAGGGACAGGGACGAAACACCATATATTTT. The V gene is TRBV7-2, the J gene TRBJ1-3; TRBD1 matches at 9 bases. The CDR3 contains 16 residues. Trimming took 3 bases from V and 5 from J; bases not matched to a gene: 8. Germline lookup yields CDR1 SGHTA and CDR2 FQGNSA.

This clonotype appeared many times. The DNA for the CDR3 is TGTGCCACCGCCTTAACAGGGGCTGTTGGCTACACCTTC. Residues: CATALTGAVGYTF. The rearrangement uses TRBV6-1 and TRBJ1-2; 7 bases are a match to TRBD1. The CDR3 covers 13 residues. V trimming: 10 bases; J trimming: 7 bases; junction bases outside the gene matches: 12. CDR1 and CDR2 (germline): MNHNS, SASEGT.

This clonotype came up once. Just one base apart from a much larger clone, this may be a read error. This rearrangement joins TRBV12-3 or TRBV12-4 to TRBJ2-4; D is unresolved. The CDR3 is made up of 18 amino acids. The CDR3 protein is CASSFSWLMHVARNIQYF. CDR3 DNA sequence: TGTGCCAGCAGTTTCTCCTGGCTCATGCACGTAGCCAGAAACATTCAGTACTTC.